This T cell receptor beta chain was captured by sequencing in a study of cytomegalovirus exposure and HLA in healthy donors. Study at large: The same platform was used for the 100 to 150 validation repertoires and the 650 to 800 first-cohort repertoires, a later analysis reported. Findings and caveats of the study: Researchers catalogued 164 TCR beta chains as cytomegalovirus-associated. For most TCR sequences rarity was the rule, although some public TCRs occurred in many donors.

This clone was detected only a few times. As yet, its antigen is unknown. Trimming at V came to 4 bases and at J to 8 bases, leaving 5 bases not matched to a gene. The germline V gene encodes CDR1 MNHNY and CDR2 SVGAGI (reference sequence). This CDR3 spans 13 amino acids. The protocol was immunoSEQ multiplex PCR, while the TCRdb copy is restricted to in-frame clones and leaves out a portion. The sample carries approximately 140,000 clones, more than 75% recorded once. The receptor was isolated from a man aged 18 to 29 in good health and CMV-seropositive. Sequences were obtained from PBMCs. The chain links TRBV6-6 to TRBJ1-5; 7 bases align to TRBD1. DNA for the CDR3: TGTGCCAGCAGTTCGACAGGGAAGGAGCCCCAGCATTTT. It translates to CASSSTGKEPQHF.